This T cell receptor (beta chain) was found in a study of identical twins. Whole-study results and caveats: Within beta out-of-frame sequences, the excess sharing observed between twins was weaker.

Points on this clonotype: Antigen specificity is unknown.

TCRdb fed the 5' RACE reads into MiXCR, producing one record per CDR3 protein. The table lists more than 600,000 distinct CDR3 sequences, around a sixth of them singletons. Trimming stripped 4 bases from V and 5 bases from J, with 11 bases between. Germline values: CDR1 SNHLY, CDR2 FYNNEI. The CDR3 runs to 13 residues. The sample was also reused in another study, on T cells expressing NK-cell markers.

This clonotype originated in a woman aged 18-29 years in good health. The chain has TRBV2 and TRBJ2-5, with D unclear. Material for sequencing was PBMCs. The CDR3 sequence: CASSVVSRETQYF. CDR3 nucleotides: TGTGCCAGCAGTGTGGTTAGTCGGGAGACCCAGTACTTC.